A selection of T cell receptor beta chains follows, all from one sample in a study of T-cell memory formation after mild COVID-19. MiXCR, run by TCRdb on the 5' RACE reads, gives a single entry per CDR3 protein. Of 150,000 to 200,000 distinct CDR3 sequences listed, around a tenth are singletons. Sequencing was done on a sample of PBMCs or a T cell subset sorted from them (not recorded which). The receptors originated from a man younger than 35 who had mild COVID-19 (a few samples of this study predate the infection). Cell type and time point are not known. Each CDR3 is given with its conserved first and last residue. Each record gives: J gene, D gene, V gene, clone size, CDR3 protein, CDR3 DNA. D genes are given only for firm matches. Clone size is stated in some rows and not others, as once, few, many or a class when expanded.

j_gene: TRBJ2-5
d_gene: TRBD2
v_gene: TRBV10-3
abundance: .
CDR3aa: CAISEKRGGVAETQYF
CDR3nt: TGTGCCATCAGTGAGAAGCGGGGGGGTGTGGCGGAGACCCAGTACTTC

j_gene: TRBJ2-5
d_gene: TRBD1
v_gene: TRBV4-2
abundance: few
CDR3aa: CASSQGIGTGGQETQYF
CDR3nt: TGTGCCAGCAGCCAAGGCATAGGGACAGGGGGTCAAGAGACCCAGTACTTC

j_gene: TRBJ2-5
d_gene: .
v_gene: TRBV12-3/TRBV12-4
abundance: many
CDR3aa: CASRTTGTLVTQYF
CDR3nt: TGTGCCAGCAGAACCACCGGGACCCTAGTGACCCAGTACTTC

j_gene: TRBJ1-5
d_gene: TRBD1
v_gene: TRBV6-1
abundance: few
CDR3aa: CASSEDRGYPQHF
CDR3nt: TGTGCCAGCAGTGAAGACAGGGGGTATCCCCAGCATTTT

j_gene: TRBJ2-7
d_gene: TRBD1
v_gene: TRBV7-2
abundance: .
CDR3aa: CASSTRTGESYEQYF
CDR3nt: TGTGCCAGCAGCACAAGGACAGGGGAATCCTACGAGCAGTACTTC

j_gene: TRBJ2-6
d_gene: .
v_gene: TRBV29-1
abundance: .
CDR3aa: CSVQGSGANVLTF
CDR3nt: TGCAGCGTTCAAGGGTCTGGGGCCAACGTCCTGACTTTC

j_gene: TRBJ1-2
d_gene: .
v_gene: TRBV6-2/TRBV6-3
abundance: .
CDR3aa: CASSYPAGLDGYTF
CDR3nt: TGTGCCAGCAGTTACCCGGCAGGGCTGGATGGCTACACCTTC

j_gene: TRBJ2-3
d_gene: TRBD2
v_gene: TRBV27
abundance: few
CDR3aa: CASSFVAGVDTQYF
CDR3nt: TGTGCCAGCAGTTTCGTAGCGGGGGTGGATACGCAGTATTTT

j_gene: TRBJ1-2
d_gene: TRBD1
v_gene: TRBV6-5
abundance: few
CDR3aa: CASSTTGGTNYGYTF
CDR3nt: TGTGCCAGCAGCACTACAGGGGGCACTAACTATGGCTACACCTTC

j_gene: TRBJ2-3
d_gene: .
v_gene: TRBV28
abundance: .
CDR3aa: CASSLLAPRTDTQYF
CDR3nt: TGTGCCAGCAGTTTATTAGCTCCCCGCACAGATACGCAGTATTTT

j_gene: TRBJ1-6
d_gene: .
v_gene: TRBV19
abundance: few
CDR3aa: CASSGPSWEGLYNSPLHF
CDR3nt: TGTGCCAGTAGTGGCCCCTCTTGGGAAGGGCTTTATAATTCACCCCTCCACTTT

j_gene: TRBJ2-2
d_gene: .
v_gene: TRBV12-3/TRBV12-4
abundance: many
CDR3aa: CASSGGSWAGELFF
CDR3nt: TGTGCCAGCAGTGGTGGCTCCTGGGCCGGGGAGCTGTTTTTT

j_gene: TRBJ2-3
d_gene: .
v_gene: TRBV5-6
abundance: .
CDR3aa: CASSLGGRGTDTQYF
CDR3nt: TGTGCCAGCAGCTTGGGGGGGCGGGGCACAGATACGCAGTATTTT

j_gene: TRBJ2-1
d_gene: .
v_gene: TRBV20-1
abundance: many
CDR3aa: CSAGGASAREQFF
CDR3nt: TGCAGTGCCGGAGGGGCTAGTGCCCGTGAGCAGTTCTTC

j_gene: TRBJ1-5
d_gene: .
v_gene: TRBV28
abundance: few
CDR3aa: CASSLLGGGKQPQHF
CDR3nt: TGTGCCAGCAGTTTATTAGGTGGGGGTAAACAGCCCCAGCATTTT

j_gene: TRBJ1-2
d_gene: .
v_gene: TRBV29-1
abundance: few
CDR3aa: CSIGGAGANYGYTF
CDR3nt: TGCAGCATTGGGGGCGCAGGAGCTAACTATGGCTACACCTTC

j_gene: TRBJ1-2
d_gene: .
v_gene: TRBV7-2
abundance: .
CDR3aa: CASSLGPPGDGYTF
CDR3nt: TGTGCCAGCAGCTTAGGGCCGCCTGGGGATGGCTACACCTTC

j_gene: TRBJ2-3
d_gene: TRBD2
v_gene: TRBV29-1
abundance: many
CDR3aa: CSVETSSADTQYF
CDR3nt: TGCAGCGTTGAGACTAGCTCGGCGGATACGCAGTATTTT

j_gene: TRBJ1-2
d_gene: .
v_gene: TRBV3-1
abundance: .
CDR3aa: CASSQGVYGYTF
CDR3nt: TGTGCCAGCAGCCAGGGGGTATATGGCTACACCTTC

j_gene: TRBJ2-3
d_gene: TRBD2
v_gene: TRBV7-2
abundance: .
CDR3aa: CASSIRGSDTDTQYF
CDR3nt: TGTGCCAGCAGTATTCGCGGGAGTGACACAGATACGCAGTATTTT

j_gene: TRBJ2-7
d_gene: TRBD2
v_gene: TRBV15
abundance: .
CDR3aa: CATGLAGGDEQYF
CDR3nt: TGTGCCACAGGATTAGCGGGGGGCGACGAGCAGTACTTC

j_gene: TRBJ1-3
d_gene: .
v_gene: TRBV7-2
abundance: few
CDR3aa: CASSLTGNTIYF
CDR3nt: TGTGCCAGCAGCTTAACTGGAAACACCATATATTTT

j_gene: TRBJ2-5
d_gene: .
v_gene: TRBV5-6
abundance: .
CDR3aa: CASRTYRGFQETQYF
CDR3nt: TGTGCCAGCAGGACCTATAGGGGCTTCCAAGAGACCCAGTACTTC

j_gene: TRBJ2-5
d_gene: .
v_gene: TRBV2
abundance: few
CDR3aa: CASSPGRETQYF
CDR3nt: TGTGCCAGCAGTCCTGGTCGAGAGACCCAGTACTTC

j_gene: TRBJ2-5
d_gene: .
v_gene: TRBV6-2/TRBV6-3
abundance: few
CDR3aa: CASSYYGGTQETQYF
CDR3nt: TGTGCCAGCAGTTACTATGGCGGAACGCAAGAGACCCAGTACTTC

j_gene: TRBJ2-2
d_gene: TRBD2
v_gene: TRBV11-2
abundance: .
CDR3aa: CASSLEAGGGIYTGELFF
CDR3nt: TGTGCCAGCAGCTTAGAGGCCGGGGGGGGTATTTACACCGGGGAGCTGTTTTTT

j_gene: TRBJ2-7
d_gene: TRBD1
v_gene: TRBV20-1
abundance: .
CDR3aa: CSASVRGTYEQYF
CDR3nt: TGCAGTGCTTCCGTCAGGGGGACCTACGAGCAGTACTTC

j_gene: TRBJ2-1
d_gene: TRBD2
v_gene: TRBV20-1
abundance: many
CDR3aa: CSAGTSGGMSYNEQFF
CDR3nt: TGCAGTGCTGGGACTAGCGGGGGGATGTCCTACAATGAGCAGTTCTTC

j_gene: TRBJ1-3
d_gene: .
v_gene: TRBV5-1
abundance: .
CDR3aa: CASSLSQGGSGNTIYF
CDR3nt: TGCGCCAGCAGCTTGAGCCAGGGCGGTTCTGGAAACACCATATATTTT

j_gene: TRBJ1-6
d_gene: .
v_gene: TRBV3-1
abundance: .
CDR3aa: CASSAGLGTSPLHF
CDR3nt: TGTGCCAGCAGCGCGGGGCTCGGGACTTCACCCCTCCACTTT

j_gene: TRBJ2-2
d_gene: .
v_gene: TRBV7-3
abundance: .
CDR3aa: CASSPTGDTGELFF
CDR3nt: TGTGCCAGCAGCCCCACCGGGGACACCGGGGAGCTGTTTTTT